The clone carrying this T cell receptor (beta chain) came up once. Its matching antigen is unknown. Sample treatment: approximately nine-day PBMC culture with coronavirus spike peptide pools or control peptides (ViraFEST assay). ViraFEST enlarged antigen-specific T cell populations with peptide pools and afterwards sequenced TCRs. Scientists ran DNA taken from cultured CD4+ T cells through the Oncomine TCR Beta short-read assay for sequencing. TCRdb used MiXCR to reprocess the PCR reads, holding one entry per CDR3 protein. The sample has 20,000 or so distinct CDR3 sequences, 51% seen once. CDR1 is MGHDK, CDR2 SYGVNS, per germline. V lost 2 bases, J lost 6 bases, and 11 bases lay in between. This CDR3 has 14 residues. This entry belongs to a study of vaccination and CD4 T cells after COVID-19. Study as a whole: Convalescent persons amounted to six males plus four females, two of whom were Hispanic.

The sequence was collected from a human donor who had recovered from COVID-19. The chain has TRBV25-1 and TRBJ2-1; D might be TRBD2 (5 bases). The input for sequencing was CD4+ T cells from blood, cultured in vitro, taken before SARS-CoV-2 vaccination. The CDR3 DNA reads TGTGCCAGCAGTGAAGTAGGGAGTGGCAATGAGCAGTTCTTC. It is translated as CASSEVGSGNEQFF.